The rows below give T cell receptor beta chains drawn from one sample of a study of T cells after posttransplantation cyclophosphamide. Profiled with immunoSEQ multiplex PCR; TCRdb holds only in-frame clones, not every one. The record shows 25,000 to 30,000 clones for this sample, with no singletons present. The specimen sequenced was PBMCs. The receptors were sampled from a man between 50 and 59 years old in good health, CMV-negative, and a related stem cell transplant donor. CDR3s include the opening cysteine and the closing phenylalanine or tryptophan. Each record gives: D gene, clone size, V gene, J gene, CDR3 DNA, CDR3 protein. A D gene is named only where the DNA matches it firmly. Clone size is given as once, few or many counts, or a class when the clone is expanded.

>-|many|TRBV10-3|TRBJ1-4
TGTGCCATCACCAGGTCAACTAATGAAAAACTGTTTTTT
CAITRSTNEKLFF
>-|many|TRBV18|TRBJ2-7
TGTGCCAGCTCACCGTTAGTGAGCGACGAGCAGTACTTC
CASSPLVSDEQYF
>TRBD1|many|TRBV7-3|TRBJ2-3
TGTGCCAGCAGCCAAGGGACAGCAGATACGCAGTATTTT
CASSQGTADTQYF
>-|many|TRBV30|TRBJ1-5
TGTGCCTGGAGGCGGGGAACACAGCCCCAGCATTTT
CAWRRGTQPQHF
>-|many|TRBV18|TRBJ1-5
TGTGCCAGCTCACCGTCGGGGTACAGCAATCAGCCCCAGCATTTT
CASSPSGYSNQPQHF
>-|many|TRBV28|TRBJ2-1
TGTGCCAGCAGCCGCGACAGCGAGTTCTTC
CASSRDSEFF
>TRBD1|many|TRBV5-1|TRBJ1-4
TGCGCCAGCAGCTTGCAAGGGACAGGCGACGAAAAACTGTTTTTT
CASSLQGTGDEKLFF
>-|many|TRBV19|TRBJ1-1
TGTGCCAGTAGTATAGCCCGGGATAACACTGAAGCTTTCTTT
CASSIARDNTEAFF
>TRBD2|many|TRBV11-3|TRBJ2-3
TGTGCCAGCAGGGAACTAGCGGGGGCCGGGGATCCAACGGCGACGCAGTATTTT
CASRELAGAGDPTATQYF
>-|many|TRBV6-1|TRBJ2-3
TGTGCCAGCACCCACTTATTGACAGATACGCAGTATTTT
CASTHLLTDTQYF
>-|many|TRBV25-1|TRBJ1-4
TGTGCCAGCAGTGTGTCCGGGGATGAAAAACTGTTTTTT
CASSVSGDEKLFF
>-|many|TRBV9|TRBJ2-1
TGTGCCAGCAGCGTAGAGGACAGCTCCTACAATGAGCAGTTCTTC
CASSVEDSSYNEQFF
>-|many|TRBV30|TRBJ1-1
TGTGCCTGGAGCCCAGCGGACACTGAAGCTTTCTTT
CAWSPADTEAFF
>-|many|TRBV6-1|TRBJ1-2
TGTGCCAGCAGTGAAGGTGGCAGTAACTATGGCTACACCTTC
CASSEGGSNYGYTF
>-|many|TRBV7-3|TRBJ2-5
TGTGCCAGCAGCCGGACTACCAAAGAGACCCAGTACTTC
CASSRTTKETQYF
>-|many|TRBV25-1|TRBJ1-1
TGTGCCAGCAGTGACAGAATGAACACTGAAGCTTTCTTT
CASSDRMNTEAFF
>-|many|TRBV7-3|TRBJ2-1
TGTGCCAGCAGCAAAAGACTAGGTAGTCACAATGAGCAGTTCTTC
CASSKRLGSHNEQFF
>-|many|TRBV9|TRBJ1-2
TGTGCCAGCAGCGCAGTCGTACCCCGGCGGGATGGCTACACCTTC
CASSAVVPRRDGYTF
>-|many|TRBV5-1|TRBJ2-4
TGCGCCAGCAGCTTGCGAACAGAACCCGCCAAAAACATTCAGTACTTC
CASSLRTEPAKNIQYF
>-|many|TRBV5-1|TRBJ2-7
TGCGCCAGCAGCTTGATCGCGGGACTCACCTACGAGCAGTACTTC
CASSLIAGLTYEQYF
>TRBD2|many|TRBV5-1|TRBJ2-4
TGCGCCAGCAGGTCCGGGACTAGAAACATTCAGTACTTC
CASRSGTRNIQYF
>TRBD2|many|TRBV6-5|TRBJ2-1
TGTGCCAGCGGTAGGACTAGCGGATACAATGAGCAGTTCTTC
CASGRTSGYNEQFF
>-|many|TRBV2|TRBJ1-2
TGTGCCAGCAGTGCTGGACAGTTTGGAGGCTACACCTTC
CASSAGQFGGYTF
>-|many|TRBV5-6|TRBJ1-5
TGTGCCAGCAGCTTTAGGGCGGGGATAGATCAGCCCCAGCATTTT
CASSFRAGIDQPQHF
>-|many|TRBV7-8|TRBJ2-7
TGTGCCAGCAGCCGTAGCTCCTACGAGCAGTACTTC
CASSRSSYEQYF
>-|many|TRBV5-1|TRBJ2-2
TGCGCCAGCAGCTCAACAGGTAACACCGGGGAGCTGTTTTTT
CASSSTGNTGELFF
>TRBD2|many|TRBV5-1|TRBJ2-3
TGCGCCAGCAGCCCGGAGATGTGGGGGGGAGAGAACACAGATACGCAGTATTTT
CASSPEMWGGENTDTQYF
>-|many|TRBV7-8|TRBJ2-2
TGTGCCAGCACCATTCGGGGGGCAGGAACGACCGGGGAGCTGTTTTTT
CASTIRGAGTTGELFF